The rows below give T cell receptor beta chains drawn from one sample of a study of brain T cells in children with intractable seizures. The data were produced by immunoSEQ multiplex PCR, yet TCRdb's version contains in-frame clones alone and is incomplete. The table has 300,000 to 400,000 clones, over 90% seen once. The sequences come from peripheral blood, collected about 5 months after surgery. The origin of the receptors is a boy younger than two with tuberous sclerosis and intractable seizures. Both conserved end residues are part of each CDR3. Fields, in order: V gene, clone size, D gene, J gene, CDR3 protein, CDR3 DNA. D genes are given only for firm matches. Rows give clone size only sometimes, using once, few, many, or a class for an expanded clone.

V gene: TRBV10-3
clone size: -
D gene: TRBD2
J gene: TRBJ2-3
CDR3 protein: CAISRTSGEVINTQYF
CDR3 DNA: TGTGCCATCAGCCGGACTAGCGGGGAGGTCATTAATACGCAGTATTTT

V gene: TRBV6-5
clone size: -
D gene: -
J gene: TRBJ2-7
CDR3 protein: CASRPFRQSYEQYF
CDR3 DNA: TGTGCCAGCAGGCCGTTCCGACAATCCTACGAGCAGTACTTC

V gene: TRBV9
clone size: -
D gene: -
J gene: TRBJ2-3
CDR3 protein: CASSGGSGGIDTQYF
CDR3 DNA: TGTGCCAGCAGCGGAGGGAGTGGCGGCATAGATACGCAGTATTTT

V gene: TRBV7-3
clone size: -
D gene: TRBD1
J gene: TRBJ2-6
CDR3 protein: CASSYTRDRLNSGANVLTF
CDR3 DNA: TGTGCCAGCAGCTACACCCGGGACAGGTTAAACTCTGGGGCCAACGTCCTGACTTTC

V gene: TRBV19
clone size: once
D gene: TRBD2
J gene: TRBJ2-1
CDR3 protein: CASSPRGGRASYNEQFF
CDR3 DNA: TGTGCCAGTAGTCCACGGGGCGGGAGGGCCTCCTACAATGAGCAGTTCTTC

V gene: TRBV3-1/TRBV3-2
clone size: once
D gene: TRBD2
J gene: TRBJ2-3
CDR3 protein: CASSQMRGGQADTQYF
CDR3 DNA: TGTGCCAGCAGCCAAATGCGGGGGGGTCAAGCAGATACGCAGTATTTT

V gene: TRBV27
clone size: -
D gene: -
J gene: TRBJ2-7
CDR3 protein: CASSLGGGYEQYF
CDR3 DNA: TGTGCCAGCAGTTTAGGGGGCGGCTACGAGCAGTACTTC

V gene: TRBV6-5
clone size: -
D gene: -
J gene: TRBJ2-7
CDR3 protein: CASRYRGGPYEQYF
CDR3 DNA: TGTGCCAGCAGGTACAGGGGGGGGCCCTACGAGCAGTACTTC

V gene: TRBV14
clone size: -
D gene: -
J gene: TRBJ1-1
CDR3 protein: CASSRHMNTEAFF
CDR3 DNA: TGTGCCAGCAGCCGACATATGAACACTGAAGCTTTCTTT

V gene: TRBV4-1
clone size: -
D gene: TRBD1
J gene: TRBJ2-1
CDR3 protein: CASSRAGAGTGGNNEQFF
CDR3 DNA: TGCGCCAGCAGCCGAGCAGGAGCCGGGACAGGGGGAAACAATGAGCAGTTCTTC

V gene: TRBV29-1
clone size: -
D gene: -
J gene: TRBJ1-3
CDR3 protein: CSVEGVSGNTIYF
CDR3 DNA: TGCAGCGTTGAGGGGGTCTCTGGAAACACCATATATTTT

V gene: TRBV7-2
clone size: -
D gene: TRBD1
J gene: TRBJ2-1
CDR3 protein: CASSLSVRGRNEQFF
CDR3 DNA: TGTGCCAGCAGCTTAAGCGTCAGGGGGCGCAATGAGCAGTTCTTC

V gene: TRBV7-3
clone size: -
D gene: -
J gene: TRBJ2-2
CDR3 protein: CASSLKGFANTGELFF
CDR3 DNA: TGTGCCAGCAGCTTAAAGGGGTTCGCGAACACCGGGGAGCTGTTTTTT

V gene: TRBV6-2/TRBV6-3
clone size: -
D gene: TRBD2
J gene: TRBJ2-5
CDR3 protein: CASSSLAGVEETQYF
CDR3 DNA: TGTGCCAGCAGTTCCTTAGCGGGGGTGGAGGAGACCCAGTACTTC

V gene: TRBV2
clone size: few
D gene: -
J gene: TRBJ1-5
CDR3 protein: CASSPQDQPQHF
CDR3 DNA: TGTGCCAGCAGTCCACAAGATCAGCCCCAGCATTTT

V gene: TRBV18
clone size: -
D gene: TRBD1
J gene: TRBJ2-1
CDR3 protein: CASGARDRGPHEQFF
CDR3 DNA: TGTGCCAGCGGGGCCCGGGACAGGGGGCCCCATGAGCAGTTCTTC

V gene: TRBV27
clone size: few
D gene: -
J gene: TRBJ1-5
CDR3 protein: CASSLSLPAYSNQPQHF
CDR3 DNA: TGTGCCAGCAGTTTATCGTTGCCGGCCTATAGCAATCAGCCCCAGCATTTT

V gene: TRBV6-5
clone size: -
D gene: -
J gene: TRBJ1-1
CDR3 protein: CASSLNTNTEAFF
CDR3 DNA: TGTGCCAGCAGTTTGAACACGAACACTGAAGCTTTCTTT

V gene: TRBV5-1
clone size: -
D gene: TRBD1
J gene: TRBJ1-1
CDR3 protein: CASSLGTGISNTEAFF
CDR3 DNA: TGCGCCAGCAGCTTGGGGACAGGGATTAGTAACACTGAAGCTTTCTTT

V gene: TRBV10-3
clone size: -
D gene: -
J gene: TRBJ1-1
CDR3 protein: CAISESRVTLNTEAFF
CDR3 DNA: TGTGCCATCAGTGAGTCCCGAGTTACTCTGAACACTGAAGCTTTCTTT

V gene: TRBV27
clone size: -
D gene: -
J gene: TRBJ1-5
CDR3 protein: CASSLQRDWPQHF
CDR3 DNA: TGTGCCAGCAGTTTACAGCGTGACTGGCCCCAGCATTTT

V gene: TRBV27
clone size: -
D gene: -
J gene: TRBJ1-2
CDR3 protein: CASSLNPALDGYTF
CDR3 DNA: TGTGCCAGCAGTTTAAATCCGGCCCTGGATGGCTACACCTTC

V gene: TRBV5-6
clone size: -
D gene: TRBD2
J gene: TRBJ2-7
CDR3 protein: CASREETSGALYEQYF
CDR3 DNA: TGTGCCAGCAGGGAAGAAACTAGCGGGGCCCTGTACGAGCAGTACTTC

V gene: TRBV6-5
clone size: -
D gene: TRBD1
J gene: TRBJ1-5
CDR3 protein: CASRALRQGYQPQHF
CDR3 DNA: TGTGCCAGCAGGGCTCTCAGACAGGGGTATCAGCCCCAGCATTTT

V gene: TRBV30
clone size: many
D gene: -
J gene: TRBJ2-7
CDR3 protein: CAWSKMSSSYEQYF
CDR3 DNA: TGTGCCTGGAGTAAAATGAGTTCCAGCTACGAGCAGTACTTC

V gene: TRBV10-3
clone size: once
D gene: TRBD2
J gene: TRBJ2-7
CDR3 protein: CAIPGTSGRAIIHEQYF
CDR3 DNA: TGTGCCATACCTGGGACTAGCGGGAGGGCCATCATTCACGAGCAGTACTTC

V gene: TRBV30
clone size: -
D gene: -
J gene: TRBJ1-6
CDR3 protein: CAWNSDRLSSYNSPLHF
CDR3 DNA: TGTGCCTGGAATTCTGACCGGCTAAGCTCCTATAATTCACCCCTCCACTTT

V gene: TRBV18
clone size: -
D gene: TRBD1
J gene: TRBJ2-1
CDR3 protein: CASSPLTGDSSYNEQFF
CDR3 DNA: TGTGCCAGCTCACCTCTGACAGGGGACAGCTCCTACAATGAGCAGTTCTTC

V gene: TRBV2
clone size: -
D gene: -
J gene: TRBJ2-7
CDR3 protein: CASRPRSTSSYEQYF
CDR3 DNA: TGTGCCAGCCGGCCCCGGTCGACAAGCTCCTACGAGCAGTACTTC

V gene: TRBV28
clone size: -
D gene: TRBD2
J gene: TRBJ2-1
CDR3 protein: CASSVASGTSSYNEQFF
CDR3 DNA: TGTGCCAGCAGTGTAGCTAGCGGGACCAGCTCCTACAATGAGCAGTTCTTC

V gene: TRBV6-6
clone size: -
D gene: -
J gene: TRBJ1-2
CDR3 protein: CASSYGQTGGYTF
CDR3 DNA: TGTGCCAGCAGTTACGGCCAAACGGGTGGCTACACCTTC

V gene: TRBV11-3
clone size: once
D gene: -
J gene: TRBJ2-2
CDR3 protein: CASSLSGLEGGGGELFF
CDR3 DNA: TGTGCCAGCAGCTTAAGTGGGCTCGAGGGTGGAGGCGGGGAGCTGTTTTTT

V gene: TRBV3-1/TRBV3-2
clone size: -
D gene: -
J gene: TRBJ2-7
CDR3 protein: CASSQDRGEQYF
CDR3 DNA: TGTGCCAGCAGCCAAGATAGGGGCGAGCAGTACTTC